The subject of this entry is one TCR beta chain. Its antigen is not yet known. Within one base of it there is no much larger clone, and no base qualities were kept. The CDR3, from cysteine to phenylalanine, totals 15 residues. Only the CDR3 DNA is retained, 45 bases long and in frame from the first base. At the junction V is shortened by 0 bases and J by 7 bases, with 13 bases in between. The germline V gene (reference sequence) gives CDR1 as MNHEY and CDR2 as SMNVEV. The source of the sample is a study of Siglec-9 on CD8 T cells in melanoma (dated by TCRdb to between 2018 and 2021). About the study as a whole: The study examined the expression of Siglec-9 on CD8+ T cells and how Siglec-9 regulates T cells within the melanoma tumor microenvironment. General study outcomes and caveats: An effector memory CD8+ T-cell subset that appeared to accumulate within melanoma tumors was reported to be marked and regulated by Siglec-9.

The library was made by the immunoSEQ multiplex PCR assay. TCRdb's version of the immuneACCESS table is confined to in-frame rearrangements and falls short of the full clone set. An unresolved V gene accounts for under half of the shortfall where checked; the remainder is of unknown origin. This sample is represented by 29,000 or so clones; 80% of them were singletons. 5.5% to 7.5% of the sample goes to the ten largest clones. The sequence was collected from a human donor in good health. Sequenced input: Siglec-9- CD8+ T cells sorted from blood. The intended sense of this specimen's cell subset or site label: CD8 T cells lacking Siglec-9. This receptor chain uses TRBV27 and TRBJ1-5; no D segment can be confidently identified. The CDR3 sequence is CASSLSPGWRQPQHF. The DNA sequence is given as TGTGCCAGCAGTTTATCGCCCGGGTGGAGGCAGCCCCAGCATTTT.